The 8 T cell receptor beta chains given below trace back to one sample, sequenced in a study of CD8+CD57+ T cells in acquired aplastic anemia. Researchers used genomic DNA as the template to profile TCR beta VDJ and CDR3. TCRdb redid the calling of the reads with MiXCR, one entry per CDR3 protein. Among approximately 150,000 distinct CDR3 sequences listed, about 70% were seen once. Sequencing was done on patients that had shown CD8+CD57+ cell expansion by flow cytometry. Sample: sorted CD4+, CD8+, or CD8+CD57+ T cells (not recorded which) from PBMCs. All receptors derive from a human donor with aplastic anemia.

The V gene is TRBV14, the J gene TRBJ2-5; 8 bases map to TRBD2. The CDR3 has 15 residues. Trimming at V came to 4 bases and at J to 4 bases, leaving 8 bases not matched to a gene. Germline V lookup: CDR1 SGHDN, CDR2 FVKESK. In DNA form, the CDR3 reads TGTGCCAGCAGCCCGTTGGGACTAGAGTCAGAGACCCAGTACTTC. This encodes CASSPLGLESETQYF.

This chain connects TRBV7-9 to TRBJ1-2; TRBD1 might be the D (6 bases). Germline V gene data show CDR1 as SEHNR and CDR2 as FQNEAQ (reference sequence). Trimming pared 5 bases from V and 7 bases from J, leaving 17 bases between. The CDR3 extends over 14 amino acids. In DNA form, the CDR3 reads TGTGCCAGCAGCCCTCAGCCAGGGGAGGGTGGCTACACCTTC. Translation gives CASSPQPGEGGYTF. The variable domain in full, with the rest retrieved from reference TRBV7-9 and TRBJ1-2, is DTGVSQNPRHKITKRGQNVTFRCDPISEHNRLYWYRQTLGQGPEFLTYFQNEAQLEKSRLLSDRFSAERPKGSFSTLEIQRTEQGDSAMYLCASSPQPGEGGYTFGSGTRLTVV.

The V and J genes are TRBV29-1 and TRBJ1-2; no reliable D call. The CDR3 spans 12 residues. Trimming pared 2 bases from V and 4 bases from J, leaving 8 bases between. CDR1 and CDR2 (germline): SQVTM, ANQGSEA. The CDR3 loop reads CSVEQVLYGYTF. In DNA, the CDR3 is TGCAGCGTTGAACAGGTGCTCTATGGCTACACCTTC.

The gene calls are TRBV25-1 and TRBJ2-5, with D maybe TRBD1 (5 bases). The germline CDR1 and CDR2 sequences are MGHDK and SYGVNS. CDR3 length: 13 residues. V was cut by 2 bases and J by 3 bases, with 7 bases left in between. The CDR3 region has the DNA TGTGCCAGCAGTGAAGACAGCGAAGAGACCCAGTACTTC. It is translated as CASSEDSEETQYF.

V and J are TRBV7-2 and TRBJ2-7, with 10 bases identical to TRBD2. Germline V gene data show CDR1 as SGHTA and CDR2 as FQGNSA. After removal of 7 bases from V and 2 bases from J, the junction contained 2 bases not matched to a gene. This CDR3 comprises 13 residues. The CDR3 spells CASNLAGAYEQYF. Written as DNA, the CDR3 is TGTGCCAGCAATCTAGCGGGGGCCTACGAGCAGTACTTC.

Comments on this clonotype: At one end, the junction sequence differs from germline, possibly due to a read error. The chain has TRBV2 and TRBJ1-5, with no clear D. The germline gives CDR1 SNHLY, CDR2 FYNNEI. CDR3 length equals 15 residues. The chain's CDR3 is CAGRGIAYSNQPQHF. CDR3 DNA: TGTGCCGGCAGAGGAATAGCCTATAGCAATCAGCCCCAGCATTTT.

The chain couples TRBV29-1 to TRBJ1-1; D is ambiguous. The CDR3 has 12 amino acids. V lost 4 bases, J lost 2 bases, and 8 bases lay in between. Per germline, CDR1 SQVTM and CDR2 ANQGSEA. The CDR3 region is CSVVQINTEAFF. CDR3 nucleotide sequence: TGCAGCGTTGTACAGATAAACACTGAAGCTTTCTTT.

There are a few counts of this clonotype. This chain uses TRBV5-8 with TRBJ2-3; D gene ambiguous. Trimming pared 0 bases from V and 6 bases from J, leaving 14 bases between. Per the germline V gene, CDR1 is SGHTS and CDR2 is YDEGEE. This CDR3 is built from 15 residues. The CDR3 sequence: CASSLVAPSTDTQYF. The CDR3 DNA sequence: TGTGCCAGCAGCTTGGTAGCACCCTCTACGGATACGCAGTATTTT.